Listed below are T cell receptor beta chains from one sample, sequenced in a study of blood T cells in healthy people across ages. TCRdb passed the 5' RACE reads through MiXCR, listing each CDR3 protein once. The table has 1.4 million or so distinct CDR3 sequences, about 45% seen once. The sequencing input was blood. These receptors all come from a woman aged 18 to 35 in good health. CDR3s include the opening cysteine and the closing phenylalanine or tryptophan. A D gene is named only where the DNA matches it firmly. The size field is filled for only some rows; it gives once, few, many or a size class.

TRBV3-1	TRBJ2-7	.	.	CASSQVLLNEQYF	TGTGCCAGCAGCCAAGTGCTGCTAAATGAGCAGTACTTC
TRBV6-6	TRBJ1-2	TRBD1	.	CASSYPGTGPPSDGYTF	TGTGCCAGCAGTTACCCCGGGACAGGACCCCCCTCGGACGGCTACACCTTC
TRBV11-2	TRBJ2-3	TRBD2	few	CASSLALAVYTDTQYF	TGTGCCAGCAGCTTAGCCCTAGCGGTATACACAGATACGCAGTATTTT
TRBV5-1	TRBJ2-5	.	once	CASSLGPFTGQETQYF	TGCGCCAGCAGCTTGGGGCCCTTTACAGGGCAAGAGACCCAGTACTTC
TRBV10-3	TRBJ2-1	.	few	CAANRDGLNEQFF	TGTGCCGCAAACCGGGACGGACTCAATGAGCAGTTCTTC
TRBV5-1	TRBJ2-3	.	.	CASRIGTADTQYF	TGCGCCAGCAGAATTGGGACTGCAGATACGCAGTATTTT
TRBV7-7	TRBJ2-7	.	.	CASSFGLGDEQYF	TGTGCTAGCAGCTTTGGCCTCGGTGACGAGCAGTACTTC
TRBV7-2	TRBJ1-4	.	.	CASSLRRTEKLFF	TGTGCCAGCAGCTTAAGAAGGACTGAAAAACTGTTTTTT
TRBV12-3/TRBV12-4	TRBJ2-1	.	.	CASSLLGLALNEQFF	TGTGCCAGTAGTCTCCTTGGGTTAGCGTTAAATGAGCAGTTCTTC
TRBV18	TRBJ2-4	.	.	CASSPKGVENIQYF	TGTGCCAGCTCACCAAAAGGGGTGGAAAACATTCAGTACTTC
TRBV5-1	TRBJ1-2	.	.	CASGLGSVRDGYTF	TGCGCCAGCGGCTTGGGGTCTGTTCGGGATGGCTACACCTTC
TRBV7-2	TRBJ2-3	.	once	CASSSSRLGGESTDTQYF	TGTGCCAGCAGCTCATCTCGGCTAGGCGGGGAGAGCACAGATACGCAGTATTTT
TRBV30	TRBJ1-5	.	.	CAWSGRRATRIQPQHF	TGTGCCTGGAGTGGGCGACGGGCGACAAGGATTCAGCCCCAGCATTTT
TRBV12-3/TRBV12-4	TRBJ2-7	.	.	CASRPTGTYEQYF	TGTGCCAGCAGGCCGACAGGCACATACGAGCAGTACTTC
TRBV6-6	TRBJ2-3	.	.	CASSPQGYGTDTQYF	TGTGCCAGCAGTCCTCAGGGTTACGGCACAGATACGCAGTATTTT
TRBV20-1	TRBJ2-1	.	many	CSARKGVYNEQFF	TGCAGTGCTAGAAAGGGGGTCTACAATGAGCAGTTCTTC
TRBV11-2	TRBJ2-7	.	.	CASSLASGLSRAEQYF	TGTGCCAGCAGCTTAGCCTCCGGGCTCTCGAGGGCCGAGCAGTACTTC
TRBV7-9	TRBJ2-5	TRBD2	.	CASSNREEKTQYF	TGTGCCAGCAGCAACCGGGAGGAGAAGACCCAGTACTTC
TRBV2	TRBJ2-3	TRBD2	few	CASILAGIADTQYF	TGTGCCAGCATCTTAGCGGGAATCGCAGATACGCAGTATTTT
TRBV20-1	TRBJ1-5	.	few	CSARNRPVAHQPQHF	TGCAGTGCTAGAAACCGGCCGGTAGCACATCAGCCCCAGCATTTT
TRBV28	TRBJ2-1	.	.	CASSLQHSGAEYEQFF	TGTGCCAGCAGTTTACAACATTCCGGGGCAGAGTATGAGCAGTTCTTC
TRBV20-1	TRBJ2-7	.	few	CSAILAREQYF	TGCAGTGCAATCCTAGCGAGGGAGCAGTACTTC
TRBV7-9	TRBJ2-3	TRBD2	few	CASSPERESTDTQYF	TGTGCCAGCAGCCCAGAGCGGGAGTCCACAGATACGCAGTATTTT
TRBV6-1	TRBJ2-6	.	once	CASRPSAGNFGANVLTF	TGTGCCAGCAGACCATCGGCAGGGAACTTTGGGGCCAACGTCCTGACTTTC
TRBV7-2	TRBJ2-3	TRBD2	.	CASSLGPQGDTSGTRTDTQYF	TGTGCCAGCAGCTTAGGGCCACAGGGGGACACTAGCGGGACGCGCACAGATACGCAGTATTTT
TRBV7-9	TRBJ2-3	.	few	CASSAYNTDTQYF	TGTGCCAGCAGCGCATACAACACAGATACGCAGTATTTT
TRBV24-1	TRBJ1-2	.	.	CATSDGDYGYTF	TGTGCCACCAGTGATGGGGACTATGGCTACACCTTC
TRBV2	TRBJ1-1	.	few	CASTDRGAGTEAFF	TGTGCCAGCACCGATCGGGGGGCGGGTACTGAAGCTTTCTTT
TRBV20-1	TRBJ2-6	.	many	CSARRQGGPSGANVLTF	TGCAGTGCTAGACGACAGGGAGGCCCTTCTGGGGCCAACGTCCTGACTTTC
TRBV6-6	TRBJ1-1	TRBD1	.	CASSSPPDRDRTEAFF	TGTGCCAGCAGTTCGCCGCCAGACAGGGATCGCACTGAAGCTTTCTTT
TRBV20-1	TRBJ2-5	TRBD2	.	CSGTSNNEQYF	TGCAGTGGGACTAGCAACAATGAGCAGTACTTC
TRBV20-1	TRBJ2-4	TRBD1	few	CSAREDRVAKNIQYF	TGCAGTGCTAGAGAAGACAGGGTAGCCAAAAACATTCAGTACTTC
TRBV10-3	TRBJ2-7	.	.	CAISDTGALGSYEQYF	TGTGCCATCAGTGACACCGGGGCACTCGGTTCCTACGAGCAGTACTTC
TRBV12-3/TRBV12-4	TRBJ2-3	TRBD1	.	CASSSQGAGSKDTQYF	TGTGCCAGCAGTTCTCAGGGGGCAGGGTCAAAAGATACGCAGTATTTT
TRBV5-1	TRBJ2-2	.	few	CASSMDIANTGELFF	TGCGCCAGCAGCATGGACATCGCGAACACCGGGGAGCTGTTTTTT
TRBV6-5	TRBJ2-1	TRBD2	few	CASSYTLAASYNEQFF	TGTGCCAGCAGTTACACTCTAGCGGCTTCCTACAATGAGCAGTTCTTC
TRBV5-4	TRBJ1-1	.	.	CASSLVANRVGTEAFF	TGTGCCAGCAGTCTTGTGGCCAATAGGGTAGGGACTGAAGCTTTCTTT
TRBV6-5	TRBJ1-2	TRBD1	.	CASSSGGVDGHTF	TGTGCCAGCAGTTCAGGGGGTGTCGATGGCCACACCTTC
TRBV7-2	TRBJ1-5	TRBD1	many	CASSFGTGGNQPQHF	TGTGCCAGCAGCTTCGGGACAGGGGGCAATCAGCCCCAGCATTTT
TRBV2	TRBJ2-7	.	few	CASSPSELGFYEQYF	TGTGCCAGCAGTCCTTCCGAGCTAGGATTCTACGAGCAGTACTTC
TRBV4-1	TRBJ2-2	.	.	CAGSQETNTGELFF	TGCGCCGGCAGCCAAGAAACGAACACCGGGGAGCTGTTTTTT
TRBV20-1	TRBJ2-7	TRBD2	few	CSARNPHPGLDYEQYF	TGCAGTGCTAGAAACCCTCATCCGGGACTAGACTACGAGCAGTACTTC
TRBV14	TRBJ2-1	.	.	CASNALGYYNEQFF	TGTGCCAGCAACGCCTTAGGATACTACAATGAGCAGTTCTTC
TRBV12-3/TRBV12-4	TRBJ2-4	.	.	CASSPSDKNIQYF	TGTGCCAGCAGTCCTAGCGATAAAAACATTCAGTACTTC
TRBV20-1	TRBJ2-1	.	few	CSARSEGISYNEQFF	TGCAGTGCTAGATCGGAGGGGATCTCCTACAATGAGCAGTTCTTC
TRBV3-1	TRBJ1-1	.	few	CASSLRSPSTEAFF	TGTGCCAGCAGCCTTCGAAGCCCATCCACTGAAGCTTTCTTT
TRBV10-3	TRBJ2-1	TRBD2	.	CAIRTGTSGSFHEQFF	TGTGCCATCAGAACCGGGACTAGCGGGAGTTTCCATGAGCAGTTCTTC
TRBV24-1	TRBJ2-3	.	.	CATSDLKAAAQYF	TGTGCCACCAGTGATTTGAAGGCGGCGGCGCAGTATTTT
TRBV5-1	TRBJ1-2	.	.	CASSPLLAEANYGYTF	TGCGCCAGCAGCCCCCTTTTGGCGGAGGCTAACTATGGCTACACCTTC
TRBV4-2	TRBJ2-3	.	few	CASSQGGTEGYTQYF	TGTGCCAGCAGCCAAGGGGGGACTGAGGGATATACGCAGTATTTT
TRBV21-1	TRBJ2-7	.	few	CASSRQFYEQYF	TGTGCCAGCAGCCGCCAATTCTACGAGCAGTACTTC
TRBV5-1	TRBJ1-1	.	.	CASRRGETEAFF	TGCGCCAGCAGGAGGGGGGAAACTGAAGCTTTCTTT
TRBV6-5	TRBJ2-7	TRBD2	once	CASLDLGLANNEQYF	TGTGCCAGTTTAGACCTGGGACTAGCTAACAATGAGCAGTACTTC
TRBV20-1	TRBJ1-2	TRBD1	.	CSARPGQGYGYTF	TGCAGTGCTAGACCCGGACAGGGCTATGGCTACACCTTC
TRBV29-1	TRBJ2-1	TRBD1	few	CSVEAGQGFYNEQFF	TGCAGCGTTGAAGCCGGACAGGGGTTCTACAATGAGCAGTTCTTC
TRBV12-3/TRBV12-4	TRBJ2-1	TRBD2	few	CASSQTSGSDEQFF	TGTGCCAGCAGCCAGACTAGCGGGAGCGATGAGCAGTTCTTC
TRBV29-1	TRBJ1-1	.	.	CSADRRGEAFF	TGCAGCGCCGACCGGCGGGGTGAAGCTTTCTTT
TRBV12-3/TRBV12-4	TRBJ1-1	TRBD1	.	CASRTDRAINTEAFF	TGTGCCAGCAGGACCGACAGGGCCATCAACACTGAAGCTTTCTTT